This T cell receptor (beta chain) was identified during a study of T-cell memory formation after mild COVID-19. Overall study: Clusters were largely donor specific.

On this clonotype itself: Antigen: not known.

Each CDR3 protein gets one entry after TCRdb re-called the 5' RACE reads with MiXCR. Among 400,000 or so distinct CDR3 sequences listed, around 21% were seen once. Trimming took 3 bases from V and 4 from J; bases not matched to a gene: 7. From germline, CDR1 is SGDLS and CDR2 YYNGEE. The CDR3 consists of 15 residues. Broader study findings: CD4+ contracting clones were mainly CM and EM; CD8+ ones, EMRA. Contracting clones from day 15 to 85 had balanced CD4/CD8; later expanders favoured CD4+.

The sequencing input was PBMCs or a T cell subset sorted from them (not recorded which). This TCR derives from an adult woman who had mild COVID-19 (a few samples of this study predate the infection). Cell type and time point are not known. The rearrangement joins TRBV9 to TRBJ2-1; TRBD2 matches at 7 bases. CDR3 sequence (DNA): TGTGCCAGCAGCGGAGGGACTACCGTATACAATGAGCAGTTCTTC. Its protein is CASSGGTTVYNEQFF.